The rows below give T cell receptor beta chains drawn from one sample of a study of T cells expressing NK-cell markers. TCRdb re-called the 5' RACE reads and catalogs CDR3 proteins one per entry, DNA excluded. In all, the sample yields about half a million distinct CDR3 sequences. The sample comprised blood T cells: a sorted CD56 or NKG2C T cell subset, CD4+ or CD8+ T cells, or bulk PBMC T cells (not recorded which). All receptors derive from a woman aged 45-59 years in good health. Each CDR3 is given with its conserved first and last residue.

j_call v_call cdr3_aa
TRBJ2-1 TRBV6-5 CASSPTGTSGNEQFF
TRBJ2-6 TRBV18 CASSRSGRGSGANVLTF
TRBJ2-1 TRBV2 CASTTGGDYNEQFF
TRBJ1-5 TRBV6-1 CASSEEGFWGNQPQHF
TRBJ2-1 TRBV28 CASSIGPVNNEQFF
TRBJ2-1 TRBV4-1 CASSQESIRTPNVGQFF
TRBJ1-1 TRBV20-1 CSAGRQGGGLGAFF
TRBJ1-5 TRBV5-6 CASSLRTGLSATQHF
TRBJ2-6 TRBV10-3 CAISESLASGANVLTF
TRBJ2-1 TRBV20-1 CSASLGFPPNEQFF
TRBJ2-7 TRBV5-1 CASSLGLASRTHEQYF
TRBJ1-3 TRBV6-5 CASSYSWTAGNTIYF
TRBJ2-3 TRBV7-3 CASSPGTSGFTDTQYF
TRBJ1-5 TRBV25-1 CASSDSTGGYQPQHF
TRBJ2-3 TRBV7-9 CASSFRREGDTQYF
TRBJ2-7 TRBV20-1 CSARVAGYEQYF
TRBJ1-2 TRBV20-1 CSARDRGFHGYTF
TRBJ1-2 TRBV9 CASSGIQGDYGYTF
TRBJ2-1 TRBV4-1 CASRLAGGGRVEQFF
TRBJ2-3 TRBV28 CASSVYRQSSTDTQYF
TRBJ2-5 TRBV12-5 CASGLVGSREETQYF
TRBJ2-3 TRBV15 CATSGATSTDTQYF
TRBJ2-7 TRBV20-1 CSARQVGEQYF
TRBJ2-5 TRBV5-1 CASSLIGGNTRETQYF
TRBJ2-4 TRBV9 CASSVATTSGNIQYF
TRBJ1-5 TRBV12-3/TRBV12-4 CASSPHEGQGVGQPQHF
TRBJ2-2 TRBV12-3/TRBV12-4 CASSPRRVSGELFF
TRBJ1-2 TRBV24-1 CATSDAGTGEGYTF
TRBJ2-2 TRBV7-3 CASSSTGGSNTGELFF
TRBJ2-2 TRBV20-1 CSARGIRYSATNTGELFF
TRBJ2-1 TRBV12-3/TRBV12-4 CASSFGAGGPVEQFF
TRBJ2-4 TRBV12-3/TRBV12-4 CASRRTAQRNNIQYF
TRBJ1-5 TRBV5-1 CASSLGGGNQPQHF
TRBJ2-5 TRBV27 CASSPTGLRQETQYF
TRBJ1-4 TRBV5-1 CASSLADRAGEKLFF
TRBJ2-4 TRBV3-1 CASRRNRDVKNIQYF
TRBJ2-5 TRBV10-3 CAISESRGGKETQYF
TRBJ2-3 TRBV20-1 CSANPFRSTDTQYF
TRBJ2-3 TRBV5-1 CASSLDGSPTLPDTQYF
TRBJ1-6 TRBV6-5 CASSEQLLGSPLHF
TRBJ2-1 TRBV5-1 CASSLGDRDSNEQFF
TRBJ2-3 TRBV5-5 CASSREQGSSTDTQYF
TRBJ1-4 TRBV2 CASGTGPHEKLFF
TRBJ2-7 TRBV3-1 CASSPKGIYEQYF
TRBJ1-1 TRBV4-1 CATSGIPKRNTEAFF
TRBJ1-1 TRBV3-1 CASSQTGGYEAFF
TRBJ1-2 TRBV20-1 CSARVGTAIYGYTF
TRBJ2-5 TRBV3-1 CASRPRVLAGAETQYF
TRBJ2-7 TRBV12-3/TRBV12-4 CASSGLFLYEQYF
TRBJ2-1 TRBV5-1 CASSSSVNEQFF
TRBJ2-1 TRBV7-3 CASSLWAGEVF
TRBJ2-1 TRBV4-2 CASSQDGTADNEQFF